This TCR beta chain was identified during a study of shared T cell receptors in the human thymus (dated by TCRdb to about 2021). Study-level background: The study examined how self-reactive, shared T-cell receptor alpha chains are generated in the human thymus.

Library preparation used the immunoSEQ multiplex PCR assay. Here the immuneACCESS table is served through TCRdb, limited to in-frame sequences with V and J called. Missing clones are a known gap in these copies; in checked studies unresolved V genes cover under half, and the rest lacks a known reason. Recorded for this sample are some 720,000 clones; approximately 88% of them occurred a single time. 0.01% of the sample lies in the top ten. Note on this clone: It has no known antigen specificity. It has no much larger one-base neighbor in the sample; base qualities were not kept.

At the junction V is shortened by 3 bases and J by 2 bases, with 11 bases in between. The CDR3, from cysteine to phenylalanine, totals 14 residues. Only CDR3 DNA is held: 42 bases, read in frame from base 1. CDR1 and CDR2 (SQVTM, ANQGSEA) derive from the germline V gene. This same sample was also taken into another study, of human thymus T cells. Drawing on the second study: The donors were immunologically healthy infants in Finland who had open corrective cardiac surgery for congenital heart defects. Thymus tissue was obtained as surgical resects removed during corrective cardiac surgery. Biased V and J gene segment usage appeared to be present in both thymic and peripheral blood repertoires. The related research found that thymic TCR repertoires overlapped highly between unrelated individuals. The study characterized TCR alpha and beta repertoires from roughly 8 infant thymus samples and a few related peripheral blood samples. Donor ages ranged from about 6 to 244 days, and the cohort comprised roughly 6 male and two female infants. Thymocytes were released mechanically from tissue and stored at -70 °C as pellets of 10-30 million cells. A QIAsymphony instrument was used to extract genomic DNA from the frozen cell pellets. TCRB and TCRAD loci were amplified from a standardized quantity of quality-controlled genomic DNA using the immunoSEQ multiplex PCR assay. The amplicons covered the V(D)J region and were long enough to include the CDR3 and to identify the V and J genes. Through the commercial immunoSEQ service, the amplicons were sequenced on an Illumina platform. Primer bias and sequencing errors were corrected as previously described, and TCRAD and TCRB definitions were based on the IMGT database. Analysis of the repertoires was done with immunoSEQ Analyzer 3.0 and VDJTools and included basic statistics, V/J segment usage, diversity estimates, rarefaction and pairwise overlap. Diversity was estimated with Chao1, ChaoE, Efron-Thisted, Shannon and inverse Simpson indices, and also on datasets down-sampled to the smallest sample. Repertoire overlap used strict matching of CDR3 nucleotide sequence, V gene and J gene, with Jaccard-based multidimensional scaling clustering. On average, thymus samples gave 750,000 to 950,000 unique TCRB clonotypes, whereas blood samples gave 75,000 to 95,000.

The TCR was taken from a boy under two years old with a congenital heart defect. Donor details come from another sample of the same person, matched by shared clones. Sequenced: thymocytes. The rearranged segments are TRBV29-1 and TRBJ2-1, and possibly TRBD2, on 6 matching bases. The CDR3 is CSVDLGRPYNEQFF. The DNA reads as follows: TGCAGCGTTGATCTCGGGAGACCCTACAATGAGCAGTTCTTC.